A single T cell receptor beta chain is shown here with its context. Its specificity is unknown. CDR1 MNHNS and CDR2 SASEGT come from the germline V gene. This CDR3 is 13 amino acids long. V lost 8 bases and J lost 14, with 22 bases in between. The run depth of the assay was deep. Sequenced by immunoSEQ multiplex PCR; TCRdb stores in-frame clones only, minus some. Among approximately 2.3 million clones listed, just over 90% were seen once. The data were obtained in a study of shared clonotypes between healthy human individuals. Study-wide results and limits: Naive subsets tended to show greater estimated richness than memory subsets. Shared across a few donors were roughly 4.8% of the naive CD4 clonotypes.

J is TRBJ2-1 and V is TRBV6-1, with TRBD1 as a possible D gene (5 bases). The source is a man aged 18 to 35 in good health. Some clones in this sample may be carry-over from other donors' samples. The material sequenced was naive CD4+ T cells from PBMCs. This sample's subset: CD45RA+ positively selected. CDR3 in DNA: TGTGCCAGCTCTACCGTCCAGGGTCCGAAGGAGTTCTTC. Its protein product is CASSTVQGPKEFF.